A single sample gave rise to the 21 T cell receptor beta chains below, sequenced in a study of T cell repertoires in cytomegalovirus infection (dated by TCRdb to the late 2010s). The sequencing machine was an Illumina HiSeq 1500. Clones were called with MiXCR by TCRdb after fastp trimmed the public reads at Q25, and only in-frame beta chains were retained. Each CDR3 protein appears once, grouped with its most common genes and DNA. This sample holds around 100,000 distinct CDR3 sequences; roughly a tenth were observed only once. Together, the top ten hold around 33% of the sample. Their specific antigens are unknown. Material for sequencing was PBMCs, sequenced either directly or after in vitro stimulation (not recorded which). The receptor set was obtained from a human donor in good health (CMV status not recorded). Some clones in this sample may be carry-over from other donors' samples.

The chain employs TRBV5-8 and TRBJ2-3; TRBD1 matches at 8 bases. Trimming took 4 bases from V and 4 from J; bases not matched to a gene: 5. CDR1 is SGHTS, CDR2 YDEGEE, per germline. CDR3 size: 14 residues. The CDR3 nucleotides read TGTGCCAGCAGCCTACGACAGGGGTCAGATACGCAGTATTTT. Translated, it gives CASSLRQGSDTQYF.

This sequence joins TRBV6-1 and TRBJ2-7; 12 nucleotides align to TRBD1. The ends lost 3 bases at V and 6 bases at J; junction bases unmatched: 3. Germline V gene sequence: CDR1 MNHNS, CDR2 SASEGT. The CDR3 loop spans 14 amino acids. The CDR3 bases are TGTGCCAGCAGTGAGAGGGACAGGGGGCGCGAGCAGTACGTC. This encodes CASSERDRGREQYV.

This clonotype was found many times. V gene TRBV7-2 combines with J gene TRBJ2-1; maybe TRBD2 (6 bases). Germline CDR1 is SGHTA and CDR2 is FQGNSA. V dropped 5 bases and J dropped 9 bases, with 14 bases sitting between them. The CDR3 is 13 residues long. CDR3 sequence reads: CASSPTSTSEQFF. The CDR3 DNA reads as TGTGCCAGCAGCCCTACTAGCACTAGTGAGCAGTTCTTC.

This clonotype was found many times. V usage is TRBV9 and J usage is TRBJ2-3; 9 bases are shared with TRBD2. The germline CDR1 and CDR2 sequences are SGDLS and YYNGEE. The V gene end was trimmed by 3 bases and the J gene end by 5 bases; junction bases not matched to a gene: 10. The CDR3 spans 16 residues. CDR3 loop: CASSAEVSGSLDTQYF. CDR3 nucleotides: TGTGCCAGCAGCGCAGAAGTTAGCGGGAGTCTAGATACGCAGTATTTT.

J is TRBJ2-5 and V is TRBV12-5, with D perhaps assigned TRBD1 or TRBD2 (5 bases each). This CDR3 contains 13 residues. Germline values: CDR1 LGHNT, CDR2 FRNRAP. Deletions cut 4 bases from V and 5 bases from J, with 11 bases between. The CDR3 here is CASGSGPRETQYF. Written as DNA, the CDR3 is TGTGCTAGTGGTTCGGGACCCAGGGAGACCCAGTACTTC.

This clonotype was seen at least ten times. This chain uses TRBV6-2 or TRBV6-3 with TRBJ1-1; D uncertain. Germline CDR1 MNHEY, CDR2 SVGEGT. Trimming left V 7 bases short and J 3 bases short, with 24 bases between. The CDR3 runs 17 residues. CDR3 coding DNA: TGTGCCAGCATCAAACGGGGAGGGTGGGTAGCCGACACTGAAGCTTTCTTT. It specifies CASIKRGGWVADTEAFF.

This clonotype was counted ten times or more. The DNA for the CDR3 is TGTGCCAGCAGCATCATAGCGGGAGGTGACGACGAGCAGTACTTC. This translates into CASSIIAGGDDEQYF. The chain recombines TRBV7-2 with TRBJ2-7; 10 bases fit TRBD2. Trimming at V came to 5 bases and at J to 5 bases, leaving 9 bases not matched to a gene. CDR1 and CDR2 (germline): SGHTA, FQGNSA. CDR3 length: 15 amino acids.

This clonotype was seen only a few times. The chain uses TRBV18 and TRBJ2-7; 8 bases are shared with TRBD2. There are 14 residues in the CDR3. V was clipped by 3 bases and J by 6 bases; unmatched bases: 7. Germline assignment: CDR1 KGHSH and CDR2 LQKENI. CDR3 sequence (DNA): TGTGCCAGCTCACCCCTGGGACTAGAGGGCGAGCAGTACTTC. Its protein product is CASSPLGLEGEQYF.

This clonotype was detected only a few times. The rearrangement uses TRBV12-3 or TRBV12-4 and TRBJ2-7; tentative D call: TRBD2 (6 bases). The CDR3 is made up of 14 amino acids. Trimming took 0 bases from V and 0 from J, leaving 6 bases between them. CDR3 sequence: CASSLAGLSYEQYF. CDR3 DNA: TGTGCCAGCAGTTTAGCGGGACTCTCCTACGAGCAGTACTTC.

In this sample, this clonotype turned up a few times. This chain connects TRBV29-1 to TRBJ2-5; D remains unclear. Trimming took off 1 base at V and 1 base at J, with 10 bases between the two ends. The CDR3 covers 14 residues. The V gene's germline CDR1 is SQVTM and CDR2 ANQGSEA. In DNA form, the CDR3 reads TGCAGCGTTGAAGGCCCCCCGCGCCAAGAGACCCAGTACTTC. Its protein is CSVEGPPRQETQYF.

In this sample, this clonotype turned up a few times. CDR3 residues: CASSEVDFSSTDTQYF. CDR3 nucleotide sequence: TGTGCCAGCAGTGAAGTTGATTTCTCCTCCACAGATACGCAGTATTTT. The rearrangement joins TRBV2 to TRBJ2-3; unclear D gene. The CDR3 has 16 amino acids. Germline V gene data show CDR1 as SNHLY and CDR2 as FYNNEI. Trimming cost V 1 base and J 2 bases, with 13 bases left between them.

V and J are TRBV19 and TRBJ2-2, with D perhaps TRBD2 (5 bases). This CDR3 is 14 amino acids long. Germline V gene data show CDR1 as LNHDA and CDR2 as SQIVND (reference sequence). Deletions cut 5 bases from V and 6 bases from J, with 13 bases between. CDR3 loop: CASSQWTSPGELFF. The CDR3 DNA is TGTGCCAGTAGTCAATGGACTTCCCCCGGGGAGCTGTTTTTT.

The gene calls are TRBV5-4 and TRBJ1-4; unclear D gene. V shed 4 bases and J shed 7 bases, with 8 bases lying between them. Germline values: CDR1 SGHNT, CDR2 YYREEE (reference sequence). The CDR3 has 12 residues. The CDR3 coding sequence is TGTGCCAGCAGCCTTGGAAGTGAAAAACTGTTTTTT. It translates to CASSLGSEKLFF.

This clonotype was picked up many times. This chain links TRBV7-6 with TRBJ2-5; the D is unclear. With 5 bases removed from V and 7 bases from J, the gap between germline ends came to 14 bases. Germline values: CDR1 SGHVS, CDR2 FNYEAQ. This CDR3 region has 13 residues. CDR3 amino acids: CASSRTGFWTQYF. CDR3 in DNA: TGTGCCAGCAGCCGAACCGGGTTCTGGACCCAGTACTTC.

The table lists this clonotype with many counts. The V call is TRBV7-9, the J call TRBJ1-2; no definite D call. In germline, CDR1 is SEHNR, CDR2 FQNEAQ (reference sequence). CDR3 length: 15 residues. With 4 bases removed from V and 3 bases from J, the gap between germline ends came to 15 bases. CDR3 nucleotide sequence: TGTGCCAGCAGCTCGGTCGACGCGAATTACTATGGCTACACCTTC. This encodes CASSSVDANYYGYTF.

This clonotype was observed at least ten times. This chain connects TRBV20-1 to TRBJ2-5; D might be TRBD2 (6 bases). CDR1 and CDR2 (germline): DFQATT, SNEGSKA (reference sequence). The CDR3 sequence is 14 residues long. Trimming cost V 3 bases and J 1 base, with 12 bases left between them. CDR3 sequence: CSASLGGGQETQYF. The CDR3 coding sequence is TGCAGTGCTAGTCTCGGGGGAGGCCAAGAGACCCAGTACTTC.

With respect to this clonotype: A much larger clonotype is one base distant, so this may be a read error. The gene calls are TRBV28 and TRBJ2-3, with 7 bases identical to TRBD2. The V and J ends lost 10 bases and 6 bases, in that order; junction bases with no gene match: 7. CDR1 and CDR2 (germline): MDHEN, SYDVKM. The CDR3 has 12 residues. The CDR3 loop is CANKAGIDTQYF. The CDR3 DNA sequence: TGTGCCAACAAAGCGGGGATTGATACGCAGTATTTT.

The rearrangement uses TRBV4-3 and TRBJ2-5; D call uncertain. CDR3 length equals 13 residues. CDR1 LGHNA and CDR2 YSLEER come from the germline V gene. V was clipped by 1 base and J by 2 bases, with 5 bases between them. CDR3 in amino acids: CASSQADQETQYF. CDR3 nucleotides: TGCGCCAGCAGCCAAGCGGATCAAGAGACCCAGTACTTC.

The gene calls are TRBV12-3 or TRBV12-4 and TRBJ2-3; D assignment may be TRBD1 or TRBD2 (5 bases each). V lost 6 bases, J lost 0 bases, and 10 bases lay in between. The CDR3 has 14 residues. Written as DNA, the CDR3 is TGTGCCAGCAGGAGGGACGTTAGCACAGATACGCAGTATTTT. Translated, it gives CASRRDVSTDTQYF.

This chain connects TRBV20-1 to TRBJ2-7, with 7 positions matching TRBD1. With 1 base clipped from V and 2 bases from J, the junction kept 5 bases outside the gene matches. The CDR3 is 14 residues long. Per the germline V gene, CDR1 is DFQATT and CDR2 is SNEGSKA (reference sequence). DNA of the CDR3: TGCAGTGCTAGAGGACAGGGAACACCCTACGAGCAGTACTTC. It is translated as CSARGQGTPYEQYF.

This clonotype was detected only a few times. In DNA form, the CDR3 reads TGCGCCAGCAGCCAAGAGGACAGGGGTAATTCACCCCTCCACTTT. Its protein is CASSQEDRGNSPLHF. V is TRBV4-1 and J is TRBJ1-6; TRBD1 aligns across 9 bases. The CDR3 has 15 residues. Germline CDR1 MGHRA, CDR2 YSYEKL. The V gene end was trimmed by 0 bases and the J gene end by 6 bases; junction bases not matched to a gene: 0.